One sample yielded the 10 T cell receptor beta chains listed below, sequenced in a study of T cells in Graves' hyperthyroidism and ophthalmopathy. TCR beta CDR3 sequences were amplified from RNA transcripts. The primer set for the first-round RT-PCR of the TCR CDR3 was HTBI. TCRdb reprocessed the multiplex PCR reads via MiXCR and lists one record per CDR3 protein. In the table there are approximately 370,000 distinct CDR3 sequences, roughly a sixth of which are singletons. The sequencing input was blood. The receptors here all came from a woman aged 25 to 39 with Graves' hyperthyroidism that later progressed to Graves' ophthalmopathy.

The chain links TRBV4-2 to TRBJ2-2; D might be TRBD1 or TRBD2, each matching 5 bases. The CDR3 is 18 residues long. Germline V gives CDR1 LGHNA, CDR2 YNFKEQ. V was cut by 0 bases and J by 5 bases, with 19 bases left in between. In DNA, the CDR3 is TGTGCCAGCAGCCAAGATCTAACTTCGGGGCTTTTGACCGGGGAGCTGTTTTTT. Its translation is CASSQDLTSGLLTGELFF.

This clonotype was recorded at least ten times. The chain's CDR3 is CASSASGGAYEQYF. The CDR3 DNA sequence: TGTGCCAGCAGCGCTTCTGGGGGAGCCTACGAGCAGTACTTC. This chain uses TRBV3-1 with TRBJ2-7; D possibly matches TRBD1 or TRBD2 (5 bases each). Germline assignment: CDR1 LGHDT and CDR2 YNNKEL (reference sequence). V gave up 5 bases and J gave up 2 bases, with 13 bases separating them. This CDR3 spans 14 amino acids.

This clonotype was detected ten times or more. The chain combines TRBV5-1 with TRBJ2-7, with TRBD1 identical over 10 bases. This CDR3 has 16 amino acids. Germline V lookup: CDR1 SGHRS, CDR2 YFSETQ. The trim removed 0 bases at V and 3 bases at J, leaving 6 bases unmatched. This CDR3 is CASSLAPGQGFYEQYF. CDR3 DNA sequence: TGCGCCAGCAGCTTGGCACCGGGACAGGGGTTCTACGAGCAGTACTTC.

With regard to this clonotype: The germline gene is not matched at one end of the junction; a read error may be the cause. The rearrangement links TRBV7-9 to TRBJ1-2; 9 nucleotides line up with TRBD1. The CDR3 spans 19 residues. Germline lookup yields CDR1 SEHNR and CDR2 FQNEAQ (reference sequence). The CDR3 region is CANSLSVGQGSEGNYGYTF. Here the CDR3 DNA reads TGTGCCAACAGCTTGTCCGTTGGACAGGGGTCGGAAGGGAACTATGGCTACACCTTC.

This clonotype was recorded at least ten times. The chain couples TRBV2 to TRBJ1-6, with 7 bases identical to TRBD1. The V gene's germline CDR1 is SNHLY and CDR2 FYNNEI. The CDR3 is 15 residues long. V trimming: 2 bases; J trimming: 7 bases; junction bases outside the gene matches: 5. In DNA, the CDR3 is TGTGCCAGCAGTGAATTTGGGACAGCAAATTCACCCCTCCACTTT. It specifies CASSEFGTANSPLHF.

This clonotype was observed a few times. The chain combines TRBV29-1 with TRBJ2-7; 9 nucleotides agree with TRBD1. CDR1 is SQVTM, CDR2 ANQGSEA, per germline. V shed 7 bases, J shed 5 bases, and the junction held 9 bases outside the gene matches. This CDR3 spans 13 amino acids. The DNA for the CDR3 is TGCAGCGCTCAACCGGGACAGGGCCACGAGCAGTACTTC. Translation gives CSAQPGQGHEQYF.

The V gene is TRBV20-1, the J gene TRBJ1-5; possibly TRBD1 for D (6 bases). The length of the CDR3 is 13 residues. Germline V gives CDR1 DFQATT, CDR2 SNEGSKA (reference sequence). Between the trimmed V and J ends, which lost 5 bases and 6 bases, there was a span of 14 bases. The CDR3 sequence: CSAEQGRGQPQHF. Written as DNA, the CDR3 is TGCAGTGCTGAACAGGGTAGAGGTCAGCCCCAGCATTTT.

This clonotype was picked up many times. This chain connects TRBV7-9 to TRBJ2-1, with D unresolved. The CDR3 contains 16 residues. Looked up from germline, CDR1 is SEHNR and CDR2 is FQNEAQ (reference sequence). With 0 bases removed from V and 4 bases from J, the gap between germline ends came to 13 bases. The CDR3 spells CASSLALTWEYNEQFF. The CDR3 bases are TGTGCCAGCAGCTTAGCGCTTACATGGGAATACAATGAGCAGTTCTTC.

This clonotype turned up a few times. The CDR3 protein is CASSYPGNHGYTF. CDR3 nucleotide sequence: TGTGCCAGCAGTTACCCCGGGAACCATGGCTACACCTTC. This rearrangement joins TRBV6-6 to TRBJ1-2; D is undetermined. Germline CDR1 is MNHNY and CDR2 is SVGAGI (reference sequence). The length of the CDR3 is 13 residues. V dropped 2 bases and J dropped 6 bases, with 10 bases sitting between them.

This chain joins TRBV12-3 or TRBV12-4 and TRBJ2-3; TRBD1 matches at 7 bases. The trim removed 10 bases at V and 5 bases at J, leaving 9 bases unmatched. This CDR3 spans 13 amino acids. The CDR3 DNA sequence: TGTGCCACCAAAGAGGGGGCGGAAGATACGCAGTATTTT. Its protein product is CATKEGAEDTQYF.